The 8 T cell receptor beta chains presented below share a single source sample, sequenced in a study of T cell responses to AZD1222 COVID-19 vaccine. Generated by immunoSEQ multiplex PCR, the TCRdb table keeps only in-frame clones and is missing some. This sample has 180,000 or so clones, with around 95% found just once. The sample in question was peripheral blood, obtained on day 0 of AZD1222 vaccination. These receptors came from an adult in good health.

This rearrangement joins TRBV19 to TRBJ2-5, with D tentatively TRBD1 (5 bases). Germline V lookup: CDR1 LNHDA, CDR2 SQIVND (reference sequence). V shed 4 bases and J shed 6 bases, with 15 bases lying between them. CDR3 size: 14 residues. The CDR3 DNA sequence: TGTGCCAGTAGTAACGTCAGGGTGTCAAAGACCCAGTACTTC. As protein: CASSNVRVSKTQYF.

The CDR3 loop is CASSSPGQNQPQHF. In nucleotides, the CDR3 is TGTGCCAGCAGCTCACCGGGACAGAATCAGCCCCAGCATTTT. V and J are TRBV7-9 and TRBJ1-5; TRBD1 aligns across 7 bases. The CDR3 totals 14 residues. CDR1 is SEHNR and CDR2 is FQNEAQ in the germline V gene (reference sequence). After removal of 4 bases from V and 4 bases from J, the junction contained 4 bases not matched to a gene. The complete variable domain, with remaining parts taken from reference TRBV7-9 and TRBJ1-5, reads DTGVSQNPRHKITKRGQNVTFRCDPISEHNRLYWYRQTLGQGPEFLTYFQNEAQLEKSRLLSDRFSAERPKGSFSTLEIQRTEQGDSAMYLCASSSPGQNQPQHFGDGTRLSIL.

This chain links TRBV7-3 with TRBJ2-7; 7 nucleotides line up with TRBD1. CDR1 and CDR2 from the germline V gene are SGHTA and FQGTGA. There are 13 residues in the CDR3. Trimming took 5 bases from V and 2 from J; bases not matched to a gene: 3. As DNA, the CDR3 is TGTGCCAGCAGCCCGACAGGGCCCTACGAGCAGTACTTC. Translating it yields CASSPTGPYEQYF.

This chain joins TRBV30 and TRBJ2-5, with a weak D call TRBD1 (5 bases). Per germline, CDR1 GTSNPN and CDR2 SVGIG (reference sequence). Trimming removed 0 bases at V and 1 base at J, with 9 bases between. The CDR3 consists of 14 residues. CDR3 bases: TGTGCCTGGAGTGTCGGCAGGGTCCAAGAGACCCAGTACTTC. Translating gives CAWSVGRVQETQYF.

This clone has only one observation. The rearrangement links TRBV9 to TRBJ2-7, with TRBD1 matching over 7 bases. V shed 3 bases and J 2 bases; nucleotides not matched to a gene: 5. From germline, CDR1 is SGDLS and CDR2 YYNGEE. The CDR3 consists of 14 residues. CDR3 in amino acids: CASSARQGPYEQYF. In DNA, the CDR3 is TGTGCCAGCAGCGCTCGACAGGGCCCCTACGAGCAGTACTTC. The full variable domain, with the rest looked up from reference TRBV9 and TRBJ2-7, is DSGVTQTPKHLITATGQRVTLRCSPRSGDLSVYWYQQSLDQGLQFLIQYYNGEERAKGNILERFSAQQFPDLHSELNLSSLELGDSALYFCASSARQGPYEQYFGPGTRLTVT.

V gene TRBV11-3 combines with J gene TRBJ2-1; D gene ambiguous. The CDR3 totals 12 residues. Trimming shortened V by 3 bases and J by 6 bases, and 6 bases separated the two germline ends. CDR1 and CDR2 (germline): SGHNT, YENEEA. The CDR3 spells CASSLTPNEQFF. CDR3 DNA: TGTGCCAGCAGCTTGACCCCCAATGAGCAGTTCTTC. The full variable domain, its missing parts supplied by reference TRBV11-3 and TRBJ2-1, is EAGVVQSPRYKIIEKKQPVAFWCNPISGHNTLYWYLQNLGQGPELLIRYENEEAVDDSQLPKDRFSAERLKGVDSTLKIQPAELGDSAVYLCASSLTPNEQFFGPGTRLTVL.

J is TRBJ1-5 and V is TRBV4-1; TRBD1 matches at 11 bases. The ends lost 4 bases at V and 5 bases at J; junction bases unmatched: 4. This CDR3 has 15 amino acids. Germline lookup yields CDR1 MGHRA and CDR2 YSYEKL. CDR3: CASSRWTGGDQPQHF. The CDR3 coding sequence is TGCGCCAGCAGCCGTTGGACAGGGGGCGATCAGCCCCAGCATTTT.

The chain recombines TRBV4-2 with TRBJ2-1, with D uncertain. The CDR3 has 15 amino acids. V lost 4 bases and J lost 4, with 14 bases in between. The germline gives CDR1 LGHNA, CDR2 YNFKEQ. The DNA of the CDR3 is TGTGCCAGCAGCCCAAGGGCCTACCAATACAATGAGCAGTTCTTC. The encoded protein is CASSPRAYQYNEQFF.